Listed here are 30 T cell receptor beta chains from one sample, sequenced in a study of cytomegalovirus exposure and HLA in healthy donors. TCRdb's table, derived via immunoSEQ multiplex PCR, lists solely in-frame clones and lacks some. Here the sample spans approximately 300,000 clones, roughly 87% being singletons. Sequenced material: PBMCs. The receptors here all came from a woman between 25 and 40 years old in good health and CMV-seropositive.

The chain recombines TRBV7-3 with TRBJ2-3; 9 bases match TRBD2. CDR1 SGHTA and CDR2 FQGTGA come from the germline V gene. This CDR3 has 15 residues. J gave up 1 base and V 4 bases, and 3 bases lay outside the gene matches. DNA for the CDR3: TGTGCCAGCAGCTCCTTAGCGGGGGGCACAGATACGCAGTATTTT. It specifies CASSSLAGGTDTQYF.

CDR3 residues: CASIPHEVQETQYF. In DNA, the CDR3 is TGTGCCAGCATCCCTCATGAGGTTCAAGAGACCCAGTACTTC. J is TRBJ2-5 and V is TRBV7-8; no clear D gene. Trimming cost V 7 bases and J 2 bases, with 14 bases left between them. The length of the CDR3 is 14 residues. The germline gives CDR1 SGHVS, CDR2 FQNEAQ.

The chain combines TRBV30 with TRBJ1-5; 7 bases map to TRBD1. Germline CDR1 GTSNPN, CDR2 SVGIG (reference sequence). The CDR3 length is 14 residues. J was trimmed by 2 bases and V by 2 bases; bases with no gene match: 3. CDR3 in amino acids: CAWSLGQGNQPQHF. The CDR3 DNA sequence: TGTGCCTGGAGTTTAGGACAGGGCAATCAGCCCCAGCATTTT.

CDR3 nucleotide sequence: TGCGCCAGCGTTACCGGGACGGGTTACAATGAGCAGTTCTTC. Amino acids: CASVTGTGYNEQFF. The rearrangement links TRBV5-1 to TRBJ2-1; D is perhaps TRBD1 or TRBD2 (5 bases each). CDR1 is SGHRS, CDR2 YFSETQ, per germline. The CDR3 is 14 amino acids. The ends were cut back, 7 bases at V and 4 bases at J, with 15 bases in the middle. The whole variable domain, remainder taken from reference TRBV5-1 and TRBJ2-1, is KAGVTQTPRYLIKTRGQQVTLSCSPISGHRSVSWYQQTPGQGLQFLFEYFSETQRNKGNFPGRFSGRQFSNSRSEMNVSTLELGDSALYLCASVTGTGYNEQFFGPGTRLTVL.

V gene TRBV5-1 combines with J gene TRBJ2-1; 9 bases are a match to TRBD1. The CDR3 is 14 amino acids. The junction had 4 bases not matched to a gene; V was cut back by 4 bases and J by 5 bases. The germline gives CDR1 SGHRS, CDR2 YFSETQ. The CDR3, as DNA: TGCGCCAGCAGCAACAGGGGGCCGGACAATGAGCAGTTCTTC. Encoded protein: CASSNRGPDNEQFF.

This clone was recorded only once. The rearrangement links TRBV20-1 to TRBJ2-5; D is tentatively TRBD1 or TRBD2 (5 bases each). The germline V gene encodes CDR1 DFQATT and CDR2 SNEGSKA (reference sequence). The CDR3 contains 11 residues. The germline V and J ends were trimmed by 5 bases and 3 bases, with 7 bases remaining between them. The CDR3 DNA follows: TGCAGTGCTGGGACCAAAGAGACCCAGTACTTC. Protein sequence: CSAGTKETQYF.

The rearrangement joins TRBV6-5 to TRBJ1-2; weak D call: TRBD1 (5 bases). V was pared by 7 bases and J by 7 bases, with 16 bases between. The CDR3 has 13 amino acids. Per the germline V gene, CDR1 is MNHEY and CDR2 is SVGAGI. The CDR3 nucleotides read TGTGCCAGCACCTCGTCGCAGGGTCGTGGCTACACCTTC. Its protein product is CASTSSQGRGYTF.

The chain uses TRBV14 and TRBJ1-2; 7 nucleotides align to TRBD1. V trimming: 0 bases; J trimming: 5 bases; junction bases outside the gene matches: 3. Germline V CDR1 and CDR2: SGHDN, FVKESK. There are 14 residues in the CDR3. In DNA, the CDR3 is TGTGCCAGCAGCCAAGATCGACAGGGTTATGGCTACACCTTC. It encodes CASSQDRQGYGYTF. Supplemented by reference TRBV14 and TRBJ1-2, the full variable domain reads EAGVTQFPSHSVIEKGQTVTLRCDPISGHDNLYWYRRVMGKEIKFLLHFVKESKQDESGMPNNRFLAERTGGTYSTLKVQPAELEDSGVYFCASSQDRQGYGYTFGSGTRLTVV.

The rearrangement links TRBV5-1 to TRBJ2-5; 14 nucleotides match TRBD2. After removal of 4 bases from V and 2 bases from J, the junction contained 7 bases not matched to a gene. This CDR3 comprises 17 residues. In germline, CDR1 is SGHRS, CDR2 YFSETQ. CDR3 loop: CASSPMTSGRVQETQYF. The CDR3 nucleotides are TGCGCCAGCAGCCCGATGACTAGCGGGAGGGTACAAGAGACCCAGTACTTC.

This chain joins TRBV27 and TRBJ1-5; TRBD1 might be the D (5 bases). The CDR3 totals 14 residues. The ends were cut back, 5 bases at V and 2 bases at J, with 10 bases in the middle. CDR1 is MNHEY, CDR2 SMNVEV, per germline (reference sequence). The CDR3 is CASSEWGGNQPQHF. The CDR3 DNA sequence: TGTGCCAGCAGTGAGTGGGGCGGCAATCAGCCCCAGCATTTT.

The chain couples TRBV28 to TRBJ2-7, with unresolved D. CDR3 length equals 11 residues. Germline V gives CDR1 MDHEN, CDR2 SYDVKM. Trimming shortened V by 5 bases and J by 9 bases, and 11 bases separated the two germline ends. Here the CDR3 DNA reads TGTGCCAGCAGTCCTCCGCCGCGGCAGTACTTC. Translating it yields CASSPPPRQYF.

This clone was detected a few times. CDR3 coding DNA: TGTGCCAGCCCGGCGTTCGACGGCCAAGAGACCCAGTACTTC. Residues: CASPAFDGQETQYF. The V and J genes are TRBV2 and TRBJ2-5; D is unclear. Germline loops: CDR1 SNHLY, CDR2 FYNNEI. Trimming took 8 bases from V and 1 from J, leaving 14 bases between them. CDR3 size: 14 residues.

A remark on this clone: Other DNA sequences in the same sample also yield this CDR3. This sequence joins TRBV2 and TRBJ2-5; no firm D call. CDR3 length: 12 amino acids. Trimming removed 6 bases at V and 4 bases at J, with 9 bases between. Germline CDR1 and CDR2: SNHLY and FYNNEI. CDR3 bases: TGTGCCAGCAGAGCCGGAACAGAGACCCAGTACTTC. It encodes CASRAGTETQYF.

This clone showed up just a few times. J is TRBJ2-2 and V is TRBV7-9; D is undetermined. V was trimmed by 3 bases and J by 4 bases, leaving 3 bases between them. The CDR3 spans 12 residues. Per germline, CDR1 SEHNR and CDR2 FQNEAQ (reference sequence). In nucleotides, the CDR3 is TGTGCCAGCAGCTTCTCCACCGGGGAGCTGTTTTTT. Its protein product is CASSFSTGELFF. The complete variable domain, with remaining parts taken from reference TRBV7-9 and TRBJ2-2, reads DTGVSQNPRHKITKRGQNVTFRCDPISEHNRLYWYRQTLGQGPEFLTYFQNEAQLEKSRLLSDRFSAERPKGSFSTLEIQRTEQGDSAMYLCASSFSTGELFFGEGSRLTVL.

The genes are TRBV9 and TRBJ2-1, with no clear D. Trimming removed 1 base at V and 9 bases at J, with 17 bases between. The CDR3 sequence is 15 residues long. The germline V gene encodes CDR1 SGDLS and CDR2 YYNGEE. CDR3 region: CASSVTPLGNGEQFF. As DNA, the CDR3 is TGTGCCAGCAGCGTAACGCCCCTGGGCAACGGTGAGCAGTTCTTC. Using reference TRBV9 and TRBJ2-1 for the parts outside the CDR3, the full variable domain is DSGVTQTPKHLITATGQRVTLRCSPRSGDLSVYWYQQSLDQGLQFLIQYYNGEERAKGNILERFSAQQFPDLHSELNLSSLELGDSALYFCASSVTPLGNGEQFFGPGTRLTVL.

This clone was recorded only once. The chain couples TRBV27 to TRBJ1-1; TRBD1 matches 11 bases. CDR1 is MNHEY and CDR2 is SMNVEV in the germline V gene (reference sequence). This CDR3 contains 15 residues. Germline trimming cut 6 bases from V and 8 bases from J; bases unmatched to any gene: 11. The CDR3 region is CASRGTGTGGAEAFF. In nucleotides, the CDR3 is TGTGCCAGCAGGGGGACCGGGACAGGGGGAGCCGAAGCTTTCTTT.

The V and J genes are TRBV2 and TRBJ2-7; TRBD2 agrees at 12 bases. The V segment lost 4 bases and the J segment 4 bases; nucleotides outside the gene matches: 5. Germline CDR1 reads SNHLY; CDR2 reads FYNNEI. The CDR3 covers 15 residues. Here the CDR3 DNA reads TGTGCCAGCAGTGTCCCGACTAGCGGGAGTTACGAGCAGTACTTC. Its translation: CASSVPTSGSYEQYF.

The chain is built from TRBV13 and TRBJ1-5; 8 nucleotides agree with TRBD1. The germline gives CDR1 PRHDT, CDR2 FYEKMQ (reference sequence). This CDR3 comprises 18 residues. The V and J ends lost 5 bases and 3 bases, in that order; junction bases with no gene match: 15. CDR3 residues: CASSQKVLTGVDNQPQHF. DNA for the CDR3: TGTGCCAGCAGCCAAAAGGTCCTGACAGGGGTTGACAATCAGCCCCAGCATTTT.

The count of this clone is one. The chain carries TRBV28 and TRBJ1-4; perhaps TRBD1 as D (5 bases). From germline, CDR1 is MDHEN and CDR2 SYDVKM. Trimming removed 6 bases from V and 1 base from J, with 12 bases in between. The CDR3 runs 15 residues. This CDR3 reads CASRQPGGTNEKLFF. Written as DNA, the CDR3 is TGTGCCAGCAGGCAGCCCGGGGGAACTAATGAAAAACTGTTTTTT. The variable domain in full, completed from reference TRBV28 and TRBJ1-4, reads DVKVTQSSRYLVKRTGEKVFLECVQDMDHENMFWYRQDPGLGLRLIYFSYDVKMKEKGDIPEGYSVSREKKERFSLILESASTNQTSMYLCASRQPGGTNEKLFFGSGTQLSVL.

The J gene is TRBJ2-1, the V gene TRBV5-6, with D perhaps matching TRBD1 or TRBD2 (6 bases each). V lost 2 bases and J 9 bases, leaving 15 bases between the germline ends. Germline CDR1 is SGHDT and CDR2 is YYEEEE. The CDR3 is 14 amino acids. The CDR3 DNA sequence: TGTGCCAGCAGCTTAGGGTACGGGGGCGGTGAGCAGTTCTTC. Translation: CASSLGYGGGEQFF.

Comments on this clone: This sample also contains other DNA sequences that code for the same CDR3. The gene calls are TRBV27 and TRBJ2-1, with D uncertain. CDR3 length equals 14 residues. Per germline, CDR1 MNHEY and CDR2 SMNVEV (reference sequence). With 8 bases removed from V and 0 bases from J, the gap between germline ends came to 11 bases. CDR3: CASSRVSSYNEQFF. The CDR3 nucleotides are TGTGCCAGCTCTCGAGTTAGCTCCTACAATGAGCAGTTCTTC.

The gene calls are TRBV2 and TRBJ2-5, with unresolved D. Trimming left V 7 bases short and J 5 bases short, with 11 bases between. CDR3 length equals 12 residues. Germline CDR1 reads SNHLY; CDR2 reads FYNNEI. The CDR3, as DNA: TGTGCCAGCAAAGGACGTCGGGAGACCCAGTACTTC. Encoded protein: CASKGRRETQYF.

There are a few counts of this clone. V is TRBV5-8 and J is TRBJ1-5, with unresolved D. Germline lookup yields CDR1 SGHTS and CDR2 YDEGEE. The germline V and J ends were trimmed by 4 bases and 2 bases, with 1 base remaining between them. The CDR3 loop spans 11 amino acids. The CDR3 DNA reads as TGTGCCAGCAGCGGCAATCAGCCCCAGCATTTT. Protein sequence: CASSGNQPQHF.

The chain carries TRBV28 and TRBJ1-2; the D gene is possibly TRBD1 (5 bases). V was pared by 4 bases and J by 2 bases, with 11 bases between. Germline CDR1 MDHEN, CDR2 SYDVKM. The CDR3 extends over 14 amino acids. This chain's CDR3 is CASSSGKANYGYTF. In DNA, the CDR3 is TGTGCCAGCAGTTCAGGGAAGGCGAACTATGGCTACACCTTC.

The V and J genes are TRBV6-4 and TRBJ2-3, with a tentative D call TRBD2 (5 bases). CDR1 is MRHNA, CDR2 SNTAGT, per germline. The V end was cut by 0 bases, the J end by 2 bases, with 12 bases between. There are 16 residues in the CDR3. CDR3 sequence (DNA): TGTGCCAGCAGTGACTCCGGACTTGCCGACACAGATACGCAGTATTTT. Its protein is CASSDSGLADTDTQYF.

The V gene is TRBV7-2, the J gene TRBJ2-3; 8 bases are a match to TRBD1. CDR3 length equals 13 residues. The ends lost 3 bases at V and 5 bases at J; junction bases unmatched: 1. Germline V gene lookup returns CDR1 SGHTA and CDR2 FQGNSA. Written as DNA, the CDR3 is TGTGCCAGCAGCTTCGGACAGGGAGATACGCAGTATTTT. Protein: CASSFGQGDTQYF.

CDR3 sequence reads: CASSQPTQGWAKNIQYF. The CDR3 DNA reads TGCGCCAGCAGCCAGCCCACTCAGGGCTGGGCCAAAAACATTCAGTACTTC. The chain couples TRBV4-1 to TRBJ2-4; D is possibly TRBD1 (5 bases). V was cut by 3 bases and J by 1 base, with 16 bases left in between. The CDR3 runs to 17 residues. CDR1 and CDR2 from the germline V gene are MGHRA and YSYEKL.

This chain joins TRBV6-4 and TRBJ2-7, with 7 bases that match TRBD2. V shed 2 bases, J shed 0 bases, and the junction held 7 bases outside the gene matches. Germline V CDR1 and CDR2: MRHNA, SNTAGT. The CDR3 runs to 16 residues. CDR3 sequence: CASSDGTSESSYEQYF. CDR3 sequence (DNA): TGTGCCAGCAGTGACGGTACTAGCGAGAGCTCCTACGAGCAGTACTTC.

This sequence joins TRBV9 and TRBJ2-1; 8 nucleotides align to TRBD2. The germline V gene encodes CDR1 SGDLS and CDR2 YYNGEE. The CDR3 contains 17 residues. V lost 0 bases to trimming and J lost 0 bases; unmatched junction nucleotides: 5. The CDR3 region is CASSVEAGVSSYNEQFF. In DNA form, the CDR3 reads TGTGCCAGCAGCGTAGAAGCGGGGGTTAGCTCCTACAATGAGCAGTTCTTC.

This clone appeared once. This rearrangement joins TRBV7-9 to TRBJ1-6; D may be TRBD1 (6 bases). Germline V gene data show CDR1 as SEHNR and CDR2 as FQNEAQ (reference sequence). Trimming pared 5 bases from V and 9 bases from J, leaving 14 bases between. There are 14 residues in the CDR3. In DNA form, the CDR3 reads TGTGCCAGCAGCCCCGGACAGTACCCTTCACCCCTCCACTTT. Translation gives CASSPGQYPSPLHF.